Here is one T cell receptor beta chain with its context. The record originates from a study of blood T cell repertoires in COVID-19. Original handling: Nucleated cell counts were estimated from reference gene primer amplification. Clones were read by immunoSEQ multiplex PCR, and TCRdb kept only the in-frame ones, dropping some. V, J and clone size reflect that table, while D and trimming were determined from the DNA. The table includes under 350,000 clones, roughly 85% detected once. Germline V lookup: CDR1 SGHVS, CDR2 FQNEAQ. V gave up 5 bases and J gave up 6 bases; unmatched junction bases: 3. CDR3 length: 13 amino acids.

Sequences were obtained from peripheral blood. The source of this sequence is a human donor in a cohort sampled during active COVID-19. The chain links TRBV7-8 to TRBJ2-2, with 7 bases aligning to TRBD1. CDR3 nucleotides: TGTGCCAGCAGCCCAACAGGGGCCGGGGAGCTGTTTTTT. Amino acid sequence: CASSPTGAGELFF.